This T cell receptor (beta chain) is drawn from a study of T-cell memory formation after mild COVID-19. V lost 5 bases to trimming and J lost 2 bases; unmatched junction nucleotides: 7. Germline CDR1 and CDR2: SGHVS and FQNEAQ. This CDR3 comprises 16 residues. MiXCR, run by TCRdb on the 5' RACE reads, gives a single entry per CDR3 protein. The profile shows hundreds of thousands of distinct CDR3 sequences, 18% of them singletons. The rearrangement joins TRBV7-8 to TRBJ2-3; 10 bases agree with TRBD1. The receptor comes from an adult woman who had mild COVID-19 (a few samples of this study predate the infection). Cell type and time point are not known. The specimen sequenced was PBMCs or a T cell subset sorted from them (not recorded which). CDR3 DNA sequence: TGTGCCAGCAGCACCCGGACAGGGGGATTCACAGATACGCAGTATTTT. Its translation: CASSTRTGGFTDTQYF. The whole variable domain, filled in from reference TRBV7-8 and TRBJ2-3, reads GAGVSQSPRYKVAKRGQDVALRCDPISGHVSLFWYQQALGQGPEFLTYFQNEAQLDKSGLPSDRFFAERPEGSVSTLKIQRTQQEDSAVYLCASSTRTGGFTDTQYFGPGTRLTVL.